The entry below describes one T cell receptor (beta chain). Its antigen specificity is not known. It has no much larger one-base neighbor in the sample; base qualities were not kept. The method behind the library was the immunoSEQ multiplex PCR assay. For the multiplex PCR, a mixture combining 60 forward primers for TCR Vbeta segments and 13 reverse primers for TCR Jbeta segments was used. A multiplex PCR assay on genomic DNA amplified the CDR3 region of rearranged TCR beta genes. On the Illumina HiSeq System, the amplified TCR beta libraries were sequenced as 87-base-pair reads. The authors processed their data as follows. A later analysis tallied 70 million to 100 million unique TCR beta chains across the 650 to 750 repertoires, and 10 million to 11 million of those chains were shared by two or more donors. Raw reads were error-corrected and collapsed into unique sequences by a nearest-neighbor algorithm in which closely related sequences were merged to remove PCR and sequencing errors. Alignment of CDR3 sequences to IMGT reference sequences was used to assign V, D and J gene segments. For a sequence to be retained, a match of at least six nucleotides was required to both a V gene segment and a J gene segment. Rearrangements were classified as productive when the CDR3 lacked stop codons and remained in frame with V and J, and all other rearrangements were classified as non-productive. Following IMGT convention, CDR3 was defined as the stretch from the second conserved V-encoded cysteine to the conserved J-encoded phenylalanine. In an earlier analysis of more than 550 of the donors, sequences lacking an unambiguous match to a single V gene segment were excluded. An earlier analysis of just under 600 of the donors called V segments functional above 56.7% productive rearrangements and segregating when the between-donor standard deviation exceeded 5%. A statistical classification framework was built for diagnosing cytomegalovirus status from the catalog of TCR beta chain sequences. In a later analysis, TCR nucleotide sequences were compared against IMGT/GENE-DB human TR gene sequences so that V and J genes could be assigned. In a later analysis, CDR3 sequences and most-parsimonious VDJ recombination scenarios were assigned using the TCRdist pipeline. In a later analysis, each TCR beta chain was defined by its CDR3 amino acid sequence together with its V-gene family, and reads lacking a unique V-gene family were excluded. In a later analysis, nearly 600 highly shared, low-generation-probability nucleotide sequences were removed to address suspected cross-contamination and a sequencing artifact. A later analysis calculated a clonal expansion index for each public chain from normalized within-repertoire ranks of inferred template counts. A later analysis computed generation probabilities with a VDJ recombination model fitted to out-of-frame rearrangements, and checked the results against IGoR. In a later analysis, hypergeometric tests were used to score TCR-TCR, TCR-HLA and TCR-CMV co-occurrence, with a repertoire-size bias correction applied to TCR pairs. False discovery rates were estimated in a later analysis by permuting HLA or CMV assignments 20 times. In a later analysis, co-occurring TCRs were grouped with DBSCAN, and TCRdist sequence similarity was added when clustering was performed within HLA-allele-positive subsets. For co-occurrence clustering, repertoires with fewer than 30,000 or more than 120,000 public chains were excluded, along with five or six repertoires with anomalous nucleotide sharing. Drawn from immuneACCESS, this table holds only the in-frame rearrangements with V and J called that TCRdb kept. Clones are partly lost; checked studies trace under half to an unresolved V gene and leave the rest unexplained. That table is the source of V, J and clone size, and D and trimming were worked out from the DNA. The sample table lists 150,000 to 190,000 clones, around 72% of them with a count of one. The biggest ten clones account for roughly 1.4% of the sample.

The CDR3 spans 17 residues, from the cysteine through the phenylalanine. Just CDR3 DNA is preserved here, 51 bases in frame from base 1. From a lookup of the germline V gene, CDR1 and CDR2 are MNHNS and SASEGT. V is pruned by 7 bases and J by 4 bases, leaving 13 bases of the junction without a gene match. The cohort consisted of 600 to 750 healthy bone marrow donors. At the time of sampling, all cohort members were nominally healthy, though unrecorded immune exposures were likely present. The donor was CMV seronegative and was included in the group of several hundred seronegative cohort members. A peripheral blood sample was collected from each donor, and TCR beta sequencing was performed on peripheral blood mononuclear cells. Genomic DNA was extracted from the blood cell samples with the Qiagen DNeasy Blood Extraction Kit. The sample comes from a study of cytomegalovirus exposure and HLA in healthy donors (dated by TCRdb to about 2017). With respect to the entire study: An earlier analysis of some 600 of the donors reported 276 Gb of sequence data and some 110 million unique TCR beta sequences obtained from some 170 million T cells. Roughly 300 gigabases of sequencing data and roughly 81 million unique TCR sequences made up an early release that covered several hundred HLA-typed donors. Among the roughly 410 genotyped donors, under 90% belonged to the genetic ancestry cluster associated with self-reported Caucasian donors. The study aimed to test whether cataloging public T cell receptors could reveal signatures of past pathogen exposure. Using immunosequencing, the study profiled T cell repertoires from 666 subjects and related those repertoires to cytomegalovirus serostatus. Along with the approximately 700-subject first cohort, a separate validation cohort of 120 different subjects was used. To predict cytomegalovirus infection status, the study brought together high-throughput TCR immunosequencing, statistical association of individual TCRs with disease status, and machine learning. A later analysis re-examined previously published TCR beta repertoires from roughly 720 donors and added high-resolution HLA genotyping to investigate patterns of TCR occurrence. The later analysis used no new phenotypic data to find candidate immune exposures, relying instead on TCR beta sequences and their occurrence across donors. To decide whether each TCR beta V gene segment behaved as functional or pseudogenic, an earlier analysis of some 570 of the donors relied on high-throughput TCR beta sequencing. Donor age, sex, ethnicity and CMV serostatus were collected together with the repertoire data. Genome-wide SNP genotypes for about 65% of the roughly 700 donors were used in a later genetic analysis, which treated that subset as a discovery cohort. All discovery cohort repertoires had been generated on a single sequencing platform. Class I and class II HLA loci were covered by the typing at four-digit resolution. Typing coverage differed by locus: A, B, C, DRB1 and DQB1 were typed in about 620-630 donors, DQA1 in about 550, DPA1 in 600 to 610, and DPB1 in about 450. About five DR-DQ haplotypes were handled as single units for association and clustering because linkage in the cohort was strong. Among around 400 genotyped donors of the cohort, an average of around 240,000 unique TCR beta nucleotide sequences were sequenced per donor, around 20% of them non-productive.

On the study overall, not on this receptor specifically: A further reported finding was that TCR beta sequences accurately predicted the HLA-A and HLA-B alleles for most subjects in the first cohort. According to a later analysis, most CMV-associated TCR beta chains appeared to be HLA-restricted, and the HLA associations seemed to be driven largely by CMV exposure. Roughly uniform sequencing depth across donors was assumed in presence/absence analyses, although this assumption may not hold. An association between a missense DCLRE1C variant and V-gene and J-gene trimming of TCR beta chains was found in a later genetic analysis and replicated in an independent cohort. A later genetic analysis reported fewer N-insertions in productive TCRs among donors in an Asian-associated ancestry cluster than the roughly 670-donor mean. Three of the identified cytomegalovirus-associated TCR beta chains were confirmed in vitro to be specific for cytomegalovirus antigens. Correlated functional status among segregating V segments might be attributable to linkage disequilibrium, but an unknown experimental factor could not be ruled out. A cluster of highly shared sequence variants was judged likely to be a technical artifact of the sequencing pipeline. The classifier was reported to diagnose cytomegalovirus status with high specificity and sensitivity in both the original cohort and the validation cohort. Some IMGT-functional V segments, including TRBV6-2 and TRBV6-3, could not be distinguished by the 87-base-pair reads and were therefore excluded. At a false discovery rate of 0.05, a later analysis linked approximately 18,000 TCR beta sequences to specific HLA alleles. Most TCR sequences were observed very rarely across donors, whereas some public TCRs were present in many individuals. In a later analysis, HLA-associated TCR beta chains were found to be more clonally expanded and to have lower generation probabilities than equally common non-associated chains. Because some donors lacked HLA typing at each locus, the association tests relied only on the typed subset. Broadly in line with IMGT annotations, most TCR beta V segments showed up in productive rearrangements about 90% or about 30% of the time in an earlier analysis of about 500 of the donors. The cohort was sequenced for TCR beta chains only, and without alpha or paired-chain data the features that could be detected were limited. Because counts were too low, roughly 18 rarely observed V segments, including chromosome 9 orphons, were left out of the earlier analysis of roughly 600 of the donors. It was suggested by the authors that the approach could potentially be generalized to other disease states and immunological phenotypes. CMV serostatus was the only immune exposure information available for the cohort. Several of the top co-occurrence clusters appeared to be linked to parvovirus B19, influenza, CMV and Epstein-Barr virus, according to a later analysis. When HLA alleles, especially DR and DQ, strongly co-occurred, attributing TCR associations to individual alleles was difficult. According to a later analysis, TCR association rates differed among HLA loci, with DRB1 alleles showing the most associated TCRs and HLA-C alleles showing the fewest. The study listed 164 TCR beta chains as associated with cytomegalovirus.

The TCR was taken from a man in his late teens or twenties in good health and CMV-seronegative. The sample taken for sequencing was PBMCs. The chain couples TRBV6-1 to TRBJ2-5; a stretch of 12 junction bases matches TRBD2. CDR3 protein: CASNDPRTSGIVETQYF. The bases are TGTGCCAGCAATGACCCAAGGACTAGCGGGATTGTAGAGACCCAGTACTTC.